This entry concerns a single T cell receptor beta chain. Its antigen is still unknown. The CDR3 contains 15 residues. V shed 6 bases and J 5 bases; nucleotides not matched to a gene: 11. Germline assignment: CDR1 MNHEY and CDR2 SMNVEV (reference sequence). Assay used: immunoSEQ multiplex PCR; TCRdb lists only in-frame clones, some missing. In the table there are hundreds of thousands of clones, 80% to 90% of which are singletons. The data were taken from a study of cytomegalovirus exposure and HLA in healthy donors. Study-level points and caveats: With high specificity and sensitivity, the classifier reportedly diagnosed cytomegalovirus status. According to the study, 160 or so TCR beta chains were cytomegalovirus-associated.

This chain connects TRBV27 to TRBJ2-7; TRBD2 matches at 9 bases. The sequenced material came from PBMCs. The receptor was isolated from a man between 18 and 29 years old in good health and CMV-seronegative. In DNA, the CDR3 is TGTGCCAGCAGCACAACCTCTAGCGGGACCCACGAGCAGTACTTC. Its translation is CASSTTSSGTHEQYF.